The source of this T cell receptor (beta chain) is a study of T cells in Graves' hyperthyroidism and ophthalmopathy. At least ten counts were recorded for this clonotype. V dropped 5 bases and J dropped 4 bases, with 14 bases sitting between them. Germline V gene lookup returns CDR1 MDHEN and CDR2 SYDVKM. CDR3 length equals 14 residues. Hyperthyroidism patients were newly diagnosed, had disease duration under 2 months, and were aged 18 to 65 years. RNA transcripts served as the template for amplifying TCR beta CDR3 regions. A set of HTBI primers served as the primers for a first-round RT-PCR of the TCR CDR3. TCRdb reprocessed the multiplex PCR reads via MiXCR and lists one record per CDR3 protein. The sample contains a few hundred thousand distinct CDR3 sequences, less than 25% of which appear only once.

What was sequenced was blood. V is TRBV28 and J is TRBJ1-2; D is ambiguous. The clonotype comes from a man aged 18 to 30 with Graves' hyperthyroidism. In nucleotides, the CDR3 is TGTGCCAGCAGTCATCCGGGCCAAACCTATGGCTACACCTTC. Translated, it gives CASSHPGQTYGYTF.